The next 21 T cell receptor beta chains were all read from a single sample in a study of naive and memory T cell subsets. Findings and limits, study-wide: Possibly reflecting memory cells re-expressing CD45RA, a few larger clonotypes occurred in naive repertoires, especially CD8.

Both TRBC1 and TRBC2 were covered by a beta constant-region primer of two equimolar oligonucleotides. Nested alpha and beta constant-region primers with the SP2 primer drove four PCR rounds on ligated cDNA. TCRdb fed the UMI-ligation and nested PCR reads into MiXCR, producing one record per CDR3 protein. The data contain roughly 150,000 distinct CDR3 sequences, over 20% of them singletons. No antigen is known for these receptors. Source material: naive CD4+ T cells from blood. These receptors all stem from a human donor in good health.

This chain joins TRBV13 and TRBJ1-1; no reliable D call. The CDR3 extends over 15 amino acids. The V gene lost 8 bases and the J gene lost 3 bases, with 19 bases spanning the gap. CDR1 and CDR2 from the germline V gene are PRHDT and FYEKMQ (reference sequence). The CDR3: CASQVSTGRYTEAFF. DNA of the CDR3: TGTGCCAGCCAGGTGTCCACTGGACGGTACACTGAAGCTTTCTTT.

The genes are TRBV2 and TRBJ2-7; D is perhaps TRBD2 (5 bases). Germline V gives CDR1 SNHLY, CDR2 FYNNEI. The CDR3 loop spans 14 amino acids. V was clipped by 4 bases and J by 3 bases, with 13 bases between them. The CDR3 coding sequence is TGTGCCAGCAGTGGAAGCGGATTAAGCTACGAGCAGTACTTC. Protein: CASSGSGLSYEQYF.

The table lists this clonotype with a few counts. V gene TRBV18 combines with J gene TRBJ2-5; D might be TRBD1 (5 bases). Germline CDR1 reads KGHSH; CDR2 reads LQKENI. CDR3 length: 14 amino acids. V dropped 0 bases and J dropped 5 bases, with 10 bases sitting between them. CDR3 bases: TGTGCCAGCTCACCACCGGGCAGGGCGGAGACCCAGTACTTC. Translation: CASSPPGRAETQYF.

There are many counts of this clonotype. This sequence joins TRBV19 and TRBJ2-1, with 8 positions matching TRBD2. The J segment lost 4 bases and the V segment lost 3 bases, leaving 8 bases of the junction unmatched. CDR1 LNHDA and CDR2 SQIVND come from the germline V gene (reference sequence). The CDR3 runs to 16 residues. The CDR3 DNA sequence: TGTGCCAGTAGTATCGTGGCGGGAGGCCGGTACAATGAGCAGTTCTTC. This encodes CASSIVAGGRYNEQFF.

The J gene is TRBJ1-5, the V gene TRBV4-1; the D gene is possibly TRBD1 (5 bases). CDR1 and CDR2 (germline): MGHRA, YSYEKL. The CDR3 is made up of 16 amino acids. The V end lost 0 bases, the J end lost 5 bases, and 14 bases lay between the germline ends. The CDR3 loop is CASSQDLSQDDQPQHF. In DNA form, the CDR3 reads TGCGCCAGCAGCCAAGATCTCTCACAGGACGATCAGCCCCAGCATTTT.

The chain couples TRBV6-2 or TRBV6-3 to TRBJ1-5, with D uncertain. V was trimmed by 1 base and J by 4 bases, leaving 5 bases between them. This CDR3 has 13 residues. Germline-derived CDR1 and CDR2 are MNHEY and SVGEGT. CDR3 loop: CASSYLKNQPQHF. CDR3 nucleotide sequence: TGTGCCAGCAGTTACTTAAAGAATCAGCCCCAGCATTTT.

The sample holds many counts of this clonotype. V is TRBV18 and J is TRBJ2-7; D is perhaps TRBD2 (6 bases). Trimming took 3 bases from V and 5 from J, leaving 11 bases between them. Germline V lookup: CDR1 KGHSH, CDR2 LQKENI. The CDR3 runs 13 residues. The DNA for the CDR3 is TGTGCCAGCTCACCCAAAGGGACTCACGAGCAGTACTTC. Protein sequence: CASSPKGTHEQYF.

This clonotype came up a few times. V gene TRBV6-5 combines with J gene TRBJ2-1; no clear D. The germline V and J ends were trimmed by 7 bases and 10 bases, with 11 bases remaining between them. This CDR3 region has 11 residues. The germline CDR1 and CDR2 sequences are MNHEY and SVGAGI. CDR3 sequence reads: CASTGVGEQFF. The CDR3 DNA is TGTGCCAGCACCGGAGTAGGGGAGCAGTTCTTC.

This chain joins TRBV4-2 and TRBJ1-1; D not resolved. From germline, CDR1 is LGHNA and CDR2 YNFKEQ. The V gene lost 3 bases and the J gene lost 3 bases, with 8 bases spanning the gap. The CDR3 extends over 13 amino acids. CDR3 nucleotides: TGTGCCAGCAGCCAGACTAGAGACACTGAAGCTTTCTTT. Translated, it gives CASSQTRDTEAFF.

The CDR3 protein is CASSLNLRGTQYF. CDR3 coding DNA: TGTGCCAGCAGTTTAAATTTAAGGGGGACCCAGTACTTC. This chain uses TRBV12-3 or TRBV12-4 with TRBJ2-5; D possibly corresponds to TRBD1 (5 bases). V lost 2 bases, J lost 7 bases, and 11 bases lay in between. The CDR3 is 13 amino acids.

The rearrangement joins TRBV5-1 to TRBJ1-5; D call uncertain. The V end was cut by 2 bases, the J end by 4 bases, with 10 bases between. This CDR3 has 14 amino acids. Germline V gene sequence: CDR1 SGHRS, CDR2 YFSETQ. CDR3 DNA sequence: TGCGCCAGCAGCTTAGGAGGGATTAATCAGCCCCAGCATTTT. Amino acids: CASSLGGINQPQHF.

CDR3 nucleotides: TGTGCCAGCGGCGGGACAGGGCGCAACTATGGCTACACCTTC. This sequence encodes CASGGTGRNYGYTF. This chain links TRBV2 with TRBJ1-2; 9 bases align to TRBD1. Germline V gene data show CDR1 as SNHLY and CDR2 as FYNNEI. The CDR3 runs 14 residues. Trimming took 8 bases from V and 2 from J; bases not matched to a gene: 6.

This clonotype was seen a few times. This chain connects TRBV20-1 to TRBJ2-2; TRBD1 or TRBD2 may be the D gene (5 bases each). V was shortened by 7 bases and J by 2 bases, with 17 bases between the two germline ends. The CDR3 length is 15 residues. Germline CDR1 DFQATT, CDR2 SNEGSKA (reference sequence). CDR3 coding DNA: TGCAGTGGATTATCGCGTGGGGGAAACACCGGGGAGCTGTTTTTT. It yields the protein CSGLSRGGNTGELFF.

V and J are TRBV20-1 and TRBJ2-2; D is unclear. With 5 bases removed from V and 1 base from J, the gap between germline ends came to 5 bases. Per the germline V gene, CDR1 is DFQATT and CDR2 is SNEGSKA (reference sequence). There are 12 residues in the CDR3. The CDR3 nucleotides are TGCAGTGCTGCCTGGAACACCGGGGAGCTGTTTTTT. This sequence encodes CSAAWNTGELFF.

This clonotype has more than one count but fewer than ten. The genes are TRBV20-1 and TRBJ2-7; 10 bases agree with TRBD2. Trimming at V came to 3 bases and at J to 2 bases, leaving 13 bases not matched to a gene. CDR3 size: 17 residues. Germline assignment: CDR1 DFQATT and CDR2 SNEGSKA (reference sequence). CDR3 in DNA: TGCAGTGCTAGGCTTCCCGCTAGCGGGAGATTTACCTACGAGCAGTACTTC. This encodes CSARLPASGRFTYEQYF.

The genes are TRBV12-5 and TRBJ1-6; D perhaps matches TRBD1 (5 bases). This CDR3 spans 15 amino acids. V lost 2 bases, J lost 9 bases, and 14 bases lay in between. Looked up from germline, CDR1 is LGHNT and CDR2 is FRNRAP. CDR3 sequence: CASGLHGRGFSPLHF. CDR3 nucleotide sequence: TGTGCTAGTGGTTTGCACGGACGGGGGTTTTCACCCCTCCACTTT.

The V gene is TRBV6-5, the J gene TRBJ1-5; a possible D gene is TRBD1 (5 bases). Germline-derived CDR1 and CDR2 are MNHEY and SVGAGI. Trimming took off 2 bases at V and 6 bases at J, with 11 bases between the two ends. The CDR3 is 14 residues long. Here the CDR3 DNA reads TGTGCCAGCAGTTACGGTAGACAGACTCAGCCCCAGCATTTT. Amino acids: CASSYGRQTQPQHF.

This clonotype has ten or more counts. V and J are TRBV19 and TRBJ2-7, with D maybe TRBD2 (7 bases). This CDR3 region has 17 residues. From germline, CDR1 is LNHDA and CDR2 SQIVND (reference sequence). V gave up 6 bases and J gave up 5 bases, with 26 bases separating them. The CDR3 nucleotides are TGTGCCAGTAGCCCACGCGATGCTCTCGGGGGGCGCGACGAGCAGTACTTC. It codes for CASSPRDALGGRDEQYF.

The chain employs TRBV2 and TRBJ2-5; 11 bases fit TRBD2. CDR1 and CDR2 from the germline V gene are SNHLY and FYNNEI. CDR3 length: 14 amino acids. Trimming cost V 6 bases and J 2 bases; bases outside gene matches: 2. CDR3 bases: TGTGCCAGCAGCACTAGCGGGGGACAAGAGACCCAGTACTTC. This sequence encodes CASSTSGGQETQYF.

This clonotype was detected a few times. The chain joins TRBV20-1 to TRBJ2-3, with 7 bases matching TRBD2. The CDR3 runs to 18 residues. Per germline, CDR1 DFQATT and CDR2 SNEGSKA (reference sequence). With V trimmed by 0 bases and J by 0 bases, 12 bases remained unmatched. The CDR3: CSARDPNWSSGSTDTQYF. The CDR3 nucleotides read TGCAGTGCTAGAGATCCCAATTGGAGTAGCGGGAGCACAGATACGCAGTATTTT.

This chain connects TRBV4-1 to TRBJ2-7, with 8 bases lining up with TRBD1. This CDR3 has 15 residues. V shed 4 bases and J 5 bases; nucleotides not matched to a gene: 10. The germline gives CDR1 MGHRA, CDR2 YSYEKL. CDR3 protein: CASSLGQGKSDEQYF. In DNA form, the CDR3 reads TGCGCCAGCAGCCTCGGACAGGGCAAGTCCGACGAGCAGTACTTC.